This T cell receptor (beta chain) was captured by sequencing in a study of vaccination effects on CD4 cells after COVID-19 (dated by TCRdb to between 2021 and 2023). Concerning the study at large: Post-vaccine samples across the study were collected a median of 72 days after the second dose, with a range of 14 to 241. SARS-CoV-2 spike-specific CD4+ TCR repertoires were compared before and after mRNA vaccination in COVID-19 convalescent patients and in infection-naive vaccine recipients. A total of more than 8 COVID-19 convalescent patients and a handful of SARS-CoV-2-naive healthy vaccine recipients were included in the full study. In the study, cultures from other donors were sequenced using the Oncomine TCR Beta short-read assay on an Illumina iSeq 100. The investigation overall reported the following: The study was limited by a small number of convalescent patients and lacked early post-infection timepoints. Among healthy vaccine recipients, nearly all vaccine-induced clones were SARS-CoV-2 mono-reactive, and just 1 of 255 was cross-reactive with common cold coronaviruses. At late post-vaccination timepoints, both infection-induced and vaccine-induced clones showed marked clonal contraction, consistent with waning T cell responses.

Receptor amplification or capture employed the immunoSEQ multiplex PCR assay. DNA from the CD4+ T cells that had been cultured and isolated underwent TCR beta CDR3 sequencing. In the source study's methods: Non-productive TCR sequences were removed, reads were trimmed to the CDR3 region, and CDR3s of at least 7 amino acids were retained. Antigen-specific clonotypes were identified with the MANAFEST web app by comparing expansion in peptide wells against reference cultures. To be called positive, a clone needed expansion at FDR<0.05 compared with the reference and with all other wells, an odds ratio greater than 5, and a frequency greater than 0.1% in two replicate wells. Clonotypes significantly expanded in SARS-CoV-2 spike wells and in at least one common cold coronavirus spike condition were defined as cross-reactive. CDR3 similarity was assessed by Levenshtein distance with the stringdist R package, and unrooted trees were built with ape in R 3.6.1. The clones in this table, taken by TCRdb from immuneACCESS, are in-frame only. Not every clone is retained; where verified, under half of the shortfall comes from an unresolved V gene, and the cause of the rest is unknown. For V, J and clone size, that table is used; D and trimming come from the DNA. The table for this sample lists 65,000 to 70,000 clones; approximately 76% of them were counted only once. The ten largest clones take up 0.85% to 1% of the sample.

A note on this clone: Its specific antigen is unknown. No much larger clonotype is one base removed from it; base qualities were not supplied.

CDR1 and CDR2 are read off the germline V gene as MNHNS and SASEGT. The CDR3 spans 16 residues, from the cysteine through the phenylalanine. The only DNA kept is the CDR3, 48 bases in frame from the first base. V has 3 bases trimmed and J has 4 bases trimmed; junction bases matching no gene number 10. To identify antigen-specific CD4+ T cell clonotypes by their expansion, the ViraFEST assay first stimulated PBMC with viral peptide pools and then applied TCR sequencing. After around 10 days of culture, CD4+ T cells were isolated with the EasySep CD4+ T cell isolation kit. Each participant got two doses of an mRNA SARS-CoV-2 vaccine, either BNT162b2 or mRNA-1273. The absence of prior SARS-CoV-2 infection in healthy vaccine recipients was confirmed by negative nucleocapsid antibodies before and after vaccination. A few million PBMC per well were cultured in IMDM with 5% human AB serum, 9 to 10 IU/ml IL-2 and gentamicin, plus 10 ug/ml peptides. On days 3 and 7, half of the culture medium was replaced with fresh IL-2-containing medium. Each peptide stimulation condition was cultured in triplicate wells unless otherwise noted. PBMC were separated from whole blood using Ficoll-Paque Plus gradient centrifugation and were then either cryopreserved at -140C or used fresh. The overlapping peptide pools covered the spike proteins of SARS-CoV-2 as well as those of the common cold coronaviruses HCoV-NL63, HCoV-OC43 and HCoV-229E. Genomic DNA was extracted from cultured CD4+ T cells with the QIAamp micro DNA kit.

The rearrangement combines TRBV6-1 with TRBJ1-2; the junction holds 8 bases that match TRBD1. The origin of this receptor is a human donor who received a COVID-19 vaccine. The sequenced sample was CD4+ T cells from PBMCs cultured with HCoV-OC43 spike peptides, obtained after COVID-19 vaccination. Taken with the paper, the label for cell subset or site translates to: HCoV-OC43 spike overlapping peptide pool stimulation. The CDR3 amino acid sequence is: CASSEMWGQAIYGYTF. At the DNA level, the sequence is TGTGCCAGCAGTGAGATGTGGGGACAGGCGATCTATGGCTACACCTTC.